Below are 32 T cell receptor beta chains sequenced from a single sample in a study of shared clonotypes between healthy human individuals. Naive-designated CD8 cells lacked CD45RO, were positively enriched for CCR7, and omitted terminally differentiated effector memory CD45RA+ cells. Method: immunoSEQ multiplex PCR; TCRdb's copy keeps in-frame clones and lacks some. The sample lists about 2 million clones, approximately 95% occurring once. The sample taken for sequencing was naive CD8+ T cells sorted from blood. The receptors stem from a man between 18 and 35 years old in good health.

The V and J genes are TRBV30 and TRBJ2-7; D may correspond to TRBD1 or TRBD2 (5 bases each). Germline assignment: CDR1 GTSNPN and CDR2 SVGIG (reference sequence). V dropped 2 bases and J dropped 3 bases, with 8 bases sitting between them. The CDR3 runs to 12 residues. The chain's CDR3 is CAWSRDDYEQYF. CDR3 nucleotides: TGTGCCTGGAGTCGGGACGACTACGAGCAGTACTTC.

The V gene is TRBV6-6, the J gene TRBJ2-1, with 8 bases that match TRBD2. V gave up 2 bases and J gave up 1 base; unmatched junction bases: 4. The CDR3 runs to 16 residues. Looked up from germline, CDR1 is MNHNY and CDR2 is SVGAGI (reference sequence). CDR3 coding DNA: TGTGCCAGCAGTTACCCGGGAGGGCCTTCCTACAATGAGCAGTTCTTC. It encodes CASSYPGGPSYNEQFF.

V gene TRBV28 combines with J gene TRBJ1-6; D unresolved. This CDR3 has 16 residues. The germline V gene encodes CDR1 MDHEN and CDR2 SYDVKM. With 8 bases removed from V and 0 bases from J, the gap between germline ends came to 14 bases. CDR3: CASRDGVSSYNSPLHF. The DNA for the CDR3 is TGTGCCAGCCGAGACGGTGTGAGCTCCTATAATTCACCCCTCCACTTT.

As concerns this clone: The sample carries other DNA sequences with the same CDR3. The chain uses TRBV4-3 and TRBJ2-7; 11 bases are a match to TRBD1. The V and J ends lost 3 bases and 1 base, in that order; junction bases with no gene match: 2. CDR3 length equals 15 residues. The germline CDR1 and CDR2 sequences are LGHNA and YSLEER. The chain's CDR3 is CASSQGQGGSYEQYF. DNA of the CDR3: TGCGCCAGCAGCCAGGGACAGGGGGGTTCCTACGAGCAGTACTTC.

The chain joins TRBV20-1 to TRBJ2-7, with D possibly matching TRBD1 (6 bases). The CDR3 spans 11 residues. Per germline, CDR1 DFQATT and CDR2 SNEGSKA (reference sequence). Between the trimmed V and J ends, which lost 6 bases and 5 bases, there was a span of 11 bases. CDR3: CSAYRVDEQYF. CDR3 DNA sequence: TGCAGTGCCTACAGGGTGGACGAGCAGTACTTC.

The chain is built from TRBV10-3 and TRBJ2-7; TRBD1 matches at 9 bases. Germline V gene sequence: CDR1 ENHRY, CDR2 SYGVKD. There are 14 residues in the CDR3. V was pared by 4 bases and J by 3 bases, with 4 bases of the junction left unmatched. CDR3 in DNA: TGTGCCATCAGTGTCATGGGACAGGGCTACGAGCAGTACTTC. This translates into CAISVMGQGYEQYF.

In regard to this clone: Other DNA sequences of this sample code for an identical CDR3. The chain is built from TRBV30 and TRBJ2-7; D may be TRBD1 or TRBD2 (6 bases each). This CDR3 has 13 residues. The V gene's germline CDR1 is GTSNPN and CDR2 SVGIG (reference sequence). V lost 3 bases, J lost 1 base, and 10 bases lay in between. CDR3 region: CAWSGGISYEQYF. CDR3 coding DNA: TGTGCCTGGAGCGGGGGCATTTCCTACGAGCAGTACTTC. Using reference TRBV30 and TRBJ2-7 for the parts outside the CDR3, the full variable domain is SQTIHQWPATLVQPVGSPLSLECTVEGTSNPNLYWYRQAAGRGLQLLFYSVGIGQISSEVPQNLSASRPQDRQFILSSKKLLLSDSGFYLCAWSGGISYEQYFGPGTRLTVT.

Concerning this clone: This sample also contains other DNA sequences that code for the same CDR3. For the CDR3, the DNA is TGTGCCAGCAGTCTAGCGGGGGGTCAAGAGACCCAGTACTTC. Amino acid sequence: CASSLAGGQETQYF. V and J are TRBV6-5 and TRBJ2-5; 11 nucleotides agree with TRBD2. This CDR3 has 14 amino acids. With V trimmed by 5 bases and J by 2 bases, 1 base remained unmatched. Germline V CDR1 and CDR2: MNHEY, SVGAGI.

The chain couples TRBV4-3 to TRBJ1-2; 9 bases match TRBD1. Germline V gene sequence: CDR1 LGHNA, CDR2 YSLEER. The junction had 13 bases not matched to a gene; V was cut back by 2 bases and J by 3 bases. The CDR3 is made up of 18 amino acids. In DNA form, the CDR3 reads TGCGCCAGCAGCCAACTAGACAGGGGGGAAGGAATGGACTATGGCTACACCTTC. It encodes CASSQLDRGEGMDYGYTF.

J is TRBJ2-6 and V is TRBV4-3; a weak D match, TRBD2 (6 bases). This CDR3 is 16 amino acids long. With 0 bases removed from V and 2 bases from J, the gap between germline ends came to 8 bases. Germline CDR1 reads LGHNA; CDR2 reads YSLEER. CDR3 sequence (DNA): TGCGCCAGCAGCCAAGATCGGGGGACTGGGGCCAACGTCCTGACTTTC. Its translation: CASSQDRGTGANVLTF.

Of note for this clone: Within the sample, other DNA sequences also encode this same CDR3. The V gene is TRBV2, the J gene TRBJ2-1, with D uncertain. The CDR3 consists of 11 residues. V was clipped by 3 bases and J by 6 bases, with 3 bases between them. Per germline, CDR1 SNHLY and CDR2 FYNNEI. CDR3 sequence: CASSEGNEQFF. CDR3 sequence (DNA): TGTGCCAGCAGTGAGGGCAATGAGCAGTTCTTC.

The chain joins TRBV27 to TRBJ2-2; tentative D call: TRBD1 (6 bases). V was shortened by 6 bases and J by 6 bases, with 8 bases between the two germline ends. The CDR3 is 12 amino acids. The germline CDR1 and CDR2 sequences are MNHEY and SMNVEV (reference sequence). The CDR3 reads CASRKGAGELFF. The CDR3 DNA sequence: TGTGCCAGCAGAAAGGGGGCCGGGGAGCTGTTTTTT.

About this clone: Other DNA sequences in the same sample also yield this CDR3. V and J are TRBV9 and TRBJ2-7, with 8 positions matching TRBD1. V dropped 3 bases and J dropped 2; count of bases not matched to a gene: 4. CDR3 length: 14 amino acids. The germline gives CDR1 SGDLS, CDR2 YYNGEE. The CDR3 loop reads CASSAGTGTYEQYF. CDR3 sequence (DNA): TGTGCCAGCAGCGCCGGGACAGGAACCTACGAGCAGTACTTC.

This chain joins TRBV9 and TRBJ1-3, with 7 bases fitting TRBD1. There are 17 residues in the CDR3. V gave up 0 bases and J gave up 8 bases; unmatched junction bases: 14. Germline V gene data show CDR1 as SGDLS and CDR2 as YYNGEE. In DNA, the CDR3 is TGTGCCAGCAGCGTAGTGAATGAGGCGACAGGGCAGGACACCATATATTTT. This translates into CASSVVNEATGQDTIYF.

The table lists this clone with a few counts. This rearrangement joins TRBV7-2 to TRBJ2-7; D remains ambiguous. CDR3 length: 18 amino acids. V lost 1 base, J lost 2 bases, and 21 bases lay in between. Germline loops: CDR1 SGHTA, CDR2 FQGNSA. CDR3 in amino acids: CASSLELAYGPDTYEQYF. For the CDR3, the DNA is TGTGCCAGCAGCTTAGAACTGGCCTATGGGCCAGACACCTACGAGCAGTACTTC.

J is TRBJ1-1 and V is TRBV7-2, with D unresolved. This CDR3 contains 13 residues. CDR1 and CDR2 from the germline V gene are SGHTA and FQGNSA. Between the trimmed V and J ends, which lost 2 bases and 8 bases, there was a span of 12 bases. CDR3: CASSLIYLREAFF. The CDR3 region has the DNA TGTGCCAGCAGCTTAATTTATTTAAGAGAAGCTTTCTTT.

The CDR3 nucleotides are TGTGCCAGCAGCCCCCCGGCTAGCTCCTACAATGAGCAGTTCTTC. It translates to CASSPPASSYNEQFF. V is TRBV27 and J is TRBJ2-1; D unclear. This CDR3 spans 15 amino acids. V was clipped by 6 bases and J by 0 bases, with 12 bases between them. The germline V gene encodes CDR1 MNHEY and CDR2 SMNVEV (reference sequence).

This chain connects TRBV5-5 to TRBJ2-2, with D unresolved. CDR1 and CDR2 (germline): SGHKS, YYEKEE (reference sequence). V shed 0 bases and J shed 6 bases, with 3 bases lying between them. The CDR3 totals 12 residues. The CDR3 spells CASSLAPGELFF. The DNA of the CDR3 is TGTGCCAGCAGCTTGGCCCCCGGGGAGCTGTTTTTT.

The genes are TRBV2 and TRBJ2-7; 9 bases align to TRBD1. CDR1 and CDR2 (germline): SNHLY, FYNNEI. The CDR3 sequence is 14 residues long. The V and J ends lost 10 bases and 0 bases, in that order; junction bases with no gene match: 7. CDR3 DNA: TGTGCCACCGGGGCGGGACAGGGCTCCTACGAGCAGTACTTC. It translates to CATGAGQGSYEQYF.

This clone appeared once. V gene TRBV5-6 combines with J gene TRBJ2-3; no clear D. Germline V gene data show CDR1 as SGHDT and CDR2 as YYEEEE. This CDR3 contains 14 residues. The V and J ends lost 1 base and 6 bases respectively, with 12 bases between them. CDR3 nucleotides: TGTGCCAGCAGCTTGTCGTCCTGGGCGGATACGCAGTATTTT. Translated: CASSLSSWADTQYF. The full variable domain, rest sourced from reference TRBV5-6 and TRBJ2-3, is DAGVTQSPTHLIKTRGQQVTLRCSPKSGHDTVSWYQQALGQGPQFIFQYYEEEERQRGNFPDRFSGHQFPNYSSELNVNALLLGDSALYLCASSLSSWADTQYFGPGTRLTVL.

The chain combines TRBV14 with TRBJ1-1; TRBD1 matches at 9 bases. The germline V gene encodes CDR1 SGHDN and CDR2 FVKESK. After removal of 4 bases from V and 7 bases from J, the junction contained 13 bases not matched to a gene. There are 16 residues in the CDR3. The CDR3 spells CASSRRPGTGSVEAFF. In DNA, the CDR3 is TGTGCCAGCAGCCGAAGACCCGGGACAGGGTCGGTTGAAGCTTTCTTT.

The rearrangement links TRBV2 to TRBJ2-7, with 10 bases fitting TRBD2. V dropped 2 bases and J dropped 6; count of bases not matched to a gene: 10. Germline V lookup: CDR1 SNHLY, CDR2 FYNNEI. CDR3 size: 16 residues. The chain's CDR3 is CASSELPSGSSPEQYF. For the CDR3, the DNA is TGTGCCAGCAGTGAACTCCCTAGCGGGAGTTCACCCGAGCAGTACTTC.

The chain links TRBV28 to TRBJ2-7; 10 bases fit TRBD2. This CDR3 region has 16 residues. V trimming: 3 bases; J trimming: 4 bases; junction bases outside the gene matches: 9. Per the germline V gene, CDR1 is MDHEN and CDR2 is SYDVKM. The CDR3 spells CASSLELAGPFYEQYF. The CDR3 coding sequence is TGTGCCAGCAGTTTGGAACTAGCGGGGCCCTTTTACGAGCAGTACTTC.

J is TRBJ2-7 and V is TRBV7-2; 13 bases are shared with TRBD2. CDR1 SGHTA and CDR2 FQGNSA come from the germline V gene. This CDR3 has 16 residues. The junction had 3 bases not matched to a gene; V was cut back by 1 base and J by 3 bases. CDR3 sequence (DNA): TGTGCCAGCAGCTTAGATGGACTAGCGGGAGTCTACGAGCAGTACTTC. This codes for CASSLDGLAGVYEQYF.

This chain uses TRBV29-1 with TRBJ2-1, with D possibly matching TRBD2 (6 bases). The CDR3 loop spans 14 amino acids. V dropped 7 bases and J dropped 4 bases, with 17 bases sitting between them. Germline CDR1 SQVTM, CDR2 ANQGSEA. The CDR3: CSADLAWGYNEQFF. The CDR3 DNA reads as TGCAGCGCTGACCTAGCGTGGGGTTACAATGAGCAGTTCTTC.

The chain has TRBV9 and TRBJ1-6; D not certain. The CDR3 length is 16 residues. V lost 3 bases to trimming and J lost 6 bases, with 16 bases between them. The germline gives CDR1 SGDLS, CDR2 YYNGEE. This CDR3 reads CASSAGKSGFNSPLHF. The CDR3 DNA follows: TGTGCCAGCAGCGCTGGGAAGTCGGGTTTTAATTCACCCCTCCACTTT. The whole variable domain, remainder taken from reference TRBV9 and TRBJ1-6, is DSGVTQTPKHLITATGQRVTLRCSPRSGDLSVYWYQQSLDQGLQFLIQYYNGEERAKGNILERFSAQQFPDLHSELNLSSLELGDSALYFCASSAGKSGFNSPLHFGNGTRLTVT.

This chain uses TRBV9 with TRBJ2-1, with 10 bases aligning to TRBD2. Trimming removed 0 bases from V and 3 bases from J; junction bases left unmatched: 6. The CDR3 is 17 amino acids. Germline CDR1 is SGDLS and CDR2 is YYNGEE. The CDR3 is CASSVAPAGGLYNEQFF. DNA for the CDR3: TGTGCCAGCAGCGTAGCTCCAGCGGGAGGGCTCTACAATGAGCAGTTCTTC.

The V call is TRBV30, the J call TRBJ1-6, with D unresolved. CDR3 length: 14 residues. Trimming stripped 4 bases from V and 4 bases from J, with 11 bases between. Per the germline V gene, CDR1 is GTSNPN and CDR2 is SVGIG (reference sequence). The CDR3: CAWKSIPYNSPLHF. CDR3 coding DNA: TGTGCCTGGAAGAGCATACCGTATAATTCACCCCTCCACTTT.

The chain recombines TRBV19 with TRBJ1-1; D call uncertain. V lost 3 bases, J lost 0 bases, and 11 bases lay in between. This CDR3 has 15 residues. Per the germline V gene, CDR1 is LNHDA and CDR2 is SQIVND (reference sequence). CDR3 region: CASSMWRIMNTEAFF. Written as DNA, the CDR3 is TGTGCCAGTAGTATGTGGCGAATAATGAACACTGAAGCTTTCTTT.

This clone has just one count. The chain recombines TRBV6-5 with TRBJ2-1; D remains ambiguous. The V gene's germline CDR1 is MNHEY and CDR2 SVGAGI. Trimming stripped 7 bases from V and 5 bases from J, with 12 bases between. The CDR3 contains 13 residues. For the CDR3, the DNA is TGTGCCAGCACCAGCCGGACCGACAATGAGCAGTTCTTC. Its translation: CASTSRTDNEQFF.

The rearrangement links TRBV7-9 to TRBJ2-2, with 7 bases that match TRBD1. The CDR3 length is 18 residues. CDR1 SEHNR and CDR2 FQNEAQ come from the germline V gene (reference sequence). The V gene end was trimmed by 5 bases and the J gene end by 2 bases; junction bases not matched to a gene: 14. This chain's CDR3 is CASSTPSRGQINTGELFF. In nucleotides, the CDR3 is TGTGCCAGCAGCACCCCTTCCCGGGGACAGATTAACACCGGGGAGCTGTTTTTT.

In this sample, this clone turned up once. CDR3 protein: CASSLDLAGGYEQYF. The CDR3 nucleotides read TGCGCCAGCAGCTTGGATCTAGCGGGAGGCTACGAGCAGTACTTC. The rearrangement joins TRBV5-1 to TRBJ2-7; 11 nucleotides align to TRBD2. V gave up 0 bases and J gave up 3 bases; unmatched junction bases: 2. The CDR3 sequence is 15 residues long. The germline CDR1 and CDR2 sequences are SGHRS and YFSETQ.